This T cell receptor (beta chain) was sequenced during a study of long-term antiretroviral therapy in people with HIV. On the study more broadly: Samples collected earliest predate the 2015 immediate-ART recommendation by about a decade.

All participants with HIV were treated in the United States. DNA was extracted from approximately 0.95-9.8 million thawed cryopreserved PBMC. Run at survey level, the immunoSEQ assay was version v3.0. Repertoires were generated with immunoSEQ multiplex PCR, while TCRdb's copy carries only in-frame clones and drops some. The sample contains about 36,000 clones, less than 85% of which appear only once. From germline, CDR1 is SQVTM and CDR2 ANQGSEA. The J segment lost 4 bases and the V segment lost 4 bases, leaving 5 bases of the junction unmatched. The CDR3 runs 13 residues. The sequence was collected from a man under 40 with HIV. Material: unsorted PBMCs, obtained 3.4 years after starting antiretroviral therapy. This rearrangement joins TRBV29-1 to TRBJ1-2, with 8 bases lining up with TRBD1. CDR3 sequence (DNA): TGCAGCGTTGCCCCGGGACAGGCCTATGGCTACACCTTC. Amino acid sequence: CSVAPGQAYGYTF.